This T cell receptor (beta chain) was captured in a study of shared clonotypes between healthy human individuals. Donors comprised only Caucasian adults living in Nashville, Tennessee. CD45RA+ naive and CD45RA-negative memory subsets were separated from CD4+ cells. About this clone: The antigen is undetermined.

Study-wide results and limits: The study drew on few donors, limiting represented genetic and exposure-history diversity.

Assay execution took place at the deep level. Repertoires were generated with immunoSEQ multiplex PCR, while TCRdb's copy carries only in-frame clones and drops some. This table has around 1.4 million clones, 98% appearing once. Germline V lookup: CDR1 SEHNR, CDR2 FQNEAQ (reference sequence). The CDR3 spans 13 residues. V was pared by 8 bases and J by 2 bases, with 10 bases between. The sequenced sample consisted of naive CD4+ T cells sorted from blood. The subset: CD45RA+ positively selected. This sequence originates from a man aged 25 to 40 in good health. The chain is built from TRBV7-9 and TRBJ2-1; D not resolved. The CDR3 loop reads CASPPPPYNEQFF. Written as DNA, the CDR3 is TGTGCCAGCCCCCCCCCACCCTACAATGAGCAGTTCTTC.